This T cell receptor beta chain emerged from a study of CD8+ T cells in alopecia areata. Findings and limits, study-wide: Only one nonresponder was present, which leaves the link between baseline CD8+ expansion and response uncertain. While tofacitinib was given, many expanded lesional clones persisted in scalp and blood.

RNA extraction was followed by reverse transcription into cDNA, which acted as the sequencing template. Sequencing used immunoSEQ multiplex PCR; TCRdb keeps in-frame clones, though not all of them. The sample yields under 200,000 clones, around three fifths seen once. Germline lookup yields CDR1 SQVTM and CDR2 ANQGSEA. CDR3 length: 15 residues. The J segment lost 1 base and the V segment lost 4 bases, leaving 4 bases of the junction unmatched. This clone has just a few counts. Its antigen is as yet unknown. Stated treatment: oral pan-JAK inhibitor, 5-10 mg twice daily. This material consisted of CD4+ T cells sorted from blood, taken at week 24, from a patient treated with tofacitinib. The TCR sequence derives from a human donor with alopecia areata. The chain uses TRBV29-1 and TRBJ2-5; TRBD1 agrees at 12 bases. DNA for the CDR3: TGCAGCGTTGTGGGGACAGGGGGCCCCCAAGAGACCCAGTACTTC. Protein product: CSVVGTGGPQETQYF.